Presented here are 30 T cell receptor gamma chains from one specimen sequenced in a study of γδ T cells in repeated Plasmodium falciparum infection. TCRdb re-called the multiplex PCR reads with CATT. Among 28,000 or so gamma-chain clones, 1.4% to 1.5% were seen once, and the ten largest hold 19%. Flow sorting of PBMC yielded separate Vgamma9/Vdelta2+ and Vdelta2-negative gammadelta T cell populations for bulk repertoire analysis. What was sequenced was gamma-delta T cells from blood. The receptors here all came from a pool of human donors (malaria-infected and uninfected, not separated).

In regard to this clone: The protein TCRdb gives is from a much larger clone and does not agree with this DNA's translation at residue 3, likely a read error; the protein shown here comes from the DNA. The rearrangement joins TRGV3 to TRGJ1 or TRGJ2. No J gene was available from TCRdb, and it was assigned here by a germline match of the DNA. CDR1 VTNTFY and CDR2 YDVSTARD come from the germline V gene (reference sequence). The CDR3 spans 13 residues. The CDR3 DNA reads as TGTGCCGCCTGGGACAGCCCTTATTATAAGAAACTCTTT. It specifies CAAWDSPYYKKLF.

This clone has at least ten counts. The protein TCRdb gives is from a much larger clone and does not agree with this DNA's translation at residue 13, likely a read error; the protein shown here comes from the DNA. V usage is TRGV2 and J usage is TRGJ1 or TRGJ2. The CDR3 sequence is 15 residues long. Germline CDR1 is EGSNGY and CDR2 is YDSYNSKV. CDR3 sequence (DNA): TGTGCCACCTGGGACGGGCCGAGGAATTATTATAAGAGACTCTTT. As protein: CATWDGPRNYYKRLF.

Comments on this clone: This likely stems from a read error, as it lies one base from a far larger clone. The sample holds other DNA sequences that translate to the same CDR3. The chain uses TRGV9 and TRGJ1 or TRGJ2. TCRdb lists no J gene, so it was determined here by aligning the DNA to germline. CDR3 size: 18 residues. Germline CDR1 reads GITISATS; CDR2 reads ISYDGTV (reference sequence). CDR3 region: CALWEGHPGPIRYLKKLF. CDR3 sequence (DNA): TGTGCCTTATGGGAGGGCCACCCGGGTCCCATACGCTACCTAAAGAAACTCTTT.

This clone was recorded a few times. A single base is all that separates this from a far larger clone, so a read error is likely. Other DNA sequences within the sample encode an identical CDR3. The CDR3 sequence: CATWDGKGYYKKLF. CDR3 DNA: TGTGCCACATGGGACGGTAAGGGGTATTATAAGAAACTCTTT. V usage is TRGV2 and J usage is TRGJ1 or TRGJ2. TCRdb gives no J gene; it was assigned here by matching the DNA to germline. The CDR3 loop spans 14 amino acids. The V gene's germline CDR1 is EGSNGY and CDR2 YDSYNSKV.

Turning to this clone: This is likely an artifact of a read error, given a far larger clone one base away. Other DNA sequences in the sample encode the same CDR3. The J gene is TRGJP2, the V gene TRGV2. Matching the DNA to germline supplied the J gene, which TCRdb does not give. Losses at the gene ends were 2 bases for V and 11 bases for J; bases not matched to a gene: 8. CDR3 length equals 13 residues. Per the germline V gene, CDR1 is EGSNGY and CDR2 is YDSYNSKV. This CDR3 reads CATWDEADWIKTF. The CDR3, as DNA: TGTGCCACCTGGGACGAAGCGGACTGGATCAAGACGTTT.

Points on this clone: A read error likely explains why the TCRdb protein, taken from a much larger clone, differs from this DNA's translation at residue 4; the protein shown is translated from the DNA. The sample holds other DNA sequences that translate to the same CDR3. The chain couples TRGV9 to TRGJP. The J gene, absent from TCRdb, was called here by matching the DNA to germline. Germline CDR1 GITISATS, CDR2 ISYDGTV (reference sequence). The CDR3 covers 18 residues. CDR3 residues: CALREDNKGELGKKIKVF. In nucleotides, the CDR3 is TGTGCCTTGAGGGAGGACAATAAGGGGGAGTTGGGCAAAAAAATCAAGGTATTT.

A remark on this clone: TCRdb's listed protein matches a much larger clone and diverges from this DNA's translation at residue 6, likely through a read error; the protein shown comes from the DNA. V is TRGV2 and J is TRGJ1 or TRGJ2. The J segment lost 3 bases and the V segment lost 2 bases, leaving 7 bases of the junction unmatched. Germline CDR1 reads EGSNGY; CDR2 reads YDSYNSKV. The CDR3 covers 14 residues. The CDR3 protein is CATWDEPGYYKKLF. The CDR3, as DNA: TGTGCCACCTGGGACGAGCCTGGTTATTATAAGAAACTCTTT.

This clone was picked up many times. A much larger clone lies a single base off, so this may be a read error. Because the CDR3's place on the DNA is in doubt, the DNA is left out and the CDR3 is given as listed by TCRdb. The chain's CDR3 is CALWVIIRNSLAVEQHLVSQVSIGRIQHF. The J gene went uncalled, whereas the V gene is TRGV9. In germline, CDR1 is GITISATS, CDR2 ISYDGTV (reference sequence). With termini counted, the CDR3 has 29 amino acids.

About this clone: TCRdb has a much larger clone's protein, which differs at residue 4 from the translation of this DNA, likely because of a read error; what is shown is the protein translated from the DNA. The V call is TRGV2, the J call TRGJ1 or TRGJ2. TCRdb does not report a J gene; here it was assigned by matching the DNA to germline references. This CDR3 has 14 amino acids. Germline values: CDR1 EGSNGY, CDR2 YDSYNSKV. Written as DNA, the CDR3 is TGTGCCACCCGGGACGGCAGCGGGTATTATAAGAAACTCTTT. Protein sequence: CATRDGSGYYKKLF.

Details on this clone: TCRdb assigns this DNA the protein of a much larger clone, which departs from its translation at residues 5 and 10; this likely reflects a read error, and the protein shown comes from translating the DNA. This chain links TRGV9 with TRGJP2. Assignment of the J gene here rests on matching the DNA to germline, because TCRdb gives none. Looked up from germline, CDR1 is GITISATS and CDR2 is ISYDGTV (reference sequence). This CDR3 has 13 residues. The CDR3 spells CALWGVRDWVKTF. CDR3 DNA sequence: TGTGCCTTGTGGGGGGTGCGCGATTGGGTCAAGACGTTT.

This clone has just a few counts. This DNA translates differently at residue 9 from the TCRdb protein, which is that of a much larger clone; a read error is likely, and the protein shown is the DNA's own translation. The V and J genes are TRGV9 and TRGJP. Here the J gene came from matching the DNA to germline, since TCRdb omits it. J was trimmed by 9 bases and V by 1 base; bases with no gene match: 9. The CDR3 extends over 17 amino acids. Germline assignment: CDR1 GITISATS and CDR2 ISYDGTV (reference sequence). This CDR3 is CALWEVKEGLGKKIKVF. The CDR3 DNA reads as TGTGCCTTGTGGGAGGTTAAGGAAGGGTTGGGCAAAAAAATCAAGGTATTT.

With regard to this clone: Translating this DNA gives a protein that differs at residue 5 from the TCRdb one, which belongs to a much larger clone; a read error is likely, and the protein shown is this translation. V is TRGV2 and J is TRGJ1 or TRGJ2. Matching the DNA to germline supplied the J gene, which TCRdb does not give. Germline assignment: CDR1 EGSNGY and CDR2 YDSYNSKV. The CDR3 totals 13 residues. The V and J ends lost 5 bases and 7 bases, in that order; junction bases with no gene match: 11. This CDR3 is CATWGRWVYKKLF. The CDR3 bases are TGTGCCACCTGGGGCAGGTGGGTCTATAAGAAACTCTTT.

Remarks on this clone: A far bigger clonotype differs at one base, so this is likely a read error. The chain couples TRGV5P to TRGJP1. TRGV5P corresponds to a pseudogene. This CDR3 is built from 11 residues. CDR3 sequence reads: CATWKYWFKIF. The CDR3 region has the DNA TGTGCCACCTGGAAGTATTGGTTCAAGATATTT.

This clone was recorded many times. Other DNA variants within this sample encode the same CDR3. The chain recombines TRGV4 with TRGJP2. V dropped 0 bases and J dropped 0; count of bases not matched to a gene: 10. The germline V gene encodes CDR1 EGSTGY and CDR2 YDSYTSSV. The length of the CDR3 is 18 residues. Here the CDR3 DNA reads TGTGCCACCTGGGATGGGCCCCCTGAATATAGTAGTGATTGGATCAAGACGTTT. Residues: CATWDGPPEYSSDWIKTF.

This clone is labeled as medium-sized. A far larger clone differs by one base, so this is likely a read error. Other DNA sequences in the same sample also yield this CDR3. The chain combines TRGV9 with TRGJP. In germline, CDR1 is GITISATS, CDR2 ISYDGTV (reference sequence). The CDR3 runs 16 residues. In DNA, the CDR3 is TGTGCCCTGTGGGAGGTGCAAGAGTTGGGCAAAAAAATCAAGGTATTT. Its protein product is CALWEVQELGKKIKVF.

This clone has ten or more counts. A far larger clone is just one base off, so this is likely a read error. Other DNA sequences within the sample encode an identical CDR3. The chain couples TRGV3 to TRGJ1 or TRGJ2. Because TCRdb records no J gene, it was assigned here through a match of the DNA to germline. The CDR3 runs 13 residues. The germline gives CDR1 VTNTFY, CDR2 YDVSTARD (reference sequence). The CDR3 coding sequence is TGTGCCACCTGGGACTCGTGGTATTACAAGAAACTCTTT. Its translation: CATWDSWYYKKLF.

Details on this clone: This likely traces to a read error, being one base from a far larger clone. Other DNA sequences in this specimen translate into the identical CDR3. The chain joins TRGV9 to TRGJP. The CDR3 spans 17 residues. Germline V gene lookup returns CDR1 GITISATS and CDR2 ISYDGTV (reference sequence). The CDR3, as DNA: TGTGCCTTGTGGGAGACCGTACAAGAGCTGGGCAAAAAAATCAAGGTATTT. It yields the protein CALWETVQELGKKIKVF.

Worth noting for this clone: This could be a read error, since a much larger clone is one nucleotide away. The chain combines TRGV2 with TRGJ1 or TRGJ2. The J gene, missing from TCRdb, was assigned here through DNA to germline matching. In germline, CDR1 is EGSNGY, CDR2 YDSYNSKV. Trimming removed 0 bases from V and 7 bases from J; junction bases left unmatched: 9. The CDR3 loop spans 14 amino acids. As DNA, the CDR3 is TGTGCCACCTGGGACGGGACCTGGGGGTATAAGAAACTCTTT. Residues: CATWDGTWGYKKLF.

This clone is categorized as medium-sized (0.01 to 0.1%). This sample includes further DNA sequences coding for the same CDR3. CDR3 protein: CALWEAFYYKKLF. The CDR3 DNA reads as TGTGCCTTGTGGGAGGCCTTTTATTATAAGAAACTCTTT. This chain links TRGV9 with TRGJ1 or TRGJ2. V dropped 2 bases and J dropped 3; count of bases not matched to a gene: 4. CDR1 GITISATS and CDR2 ISYDGTV come from the germline V gene (reference sequence). The CDR3 is made up of 13 amino acids.

This clone was seen repeatedly, ten times or more. TCRdb shows a much larger clone's protein in place of this DNA's translation, and the two differ at residue 8, likely through a read error; the protein shown is translated from the DNA. The chain uses TRGV5 and TRGJ1 or TRGJ2. The germline V gene encodes CDR1 VINAFY and CDR2 YDVSNSKD. The CDR3 totals 12 residues. Trimming took 3 bases from V and 8 from J; bases not matched to a gene: 7. The CDR3 spells CATWDGLDKKLF. The DNA for the CDR3 is TGTGCCACCTGGGACGGGCTCGATAAGAAACTCTTT.

Only a few counts were recorded for this clone. A far larger clone differs by one base, so this is likely a read error. The same CDR3 can be traced to other DNA sequences in this sample. V is TRGV9 and J is TRGJP. Assignment of the J gene here rests on matching the DNA to germline, because TCRdb gives none. Per the germline V gene, CDR1 is GITISATS and CDR2 is ISYDGTV (reference sequence). CDR3 size: 18 residues. The ends lost 4 bases at V and 9 bases at J; junction bases unmatched: 15. The CDR3 is CALWDQGAFGLGKKIKVF. The CDR3 DNA sequence: TGTGCCTTGTGGGACCAGGGTGCTTTTGGGTTGGGCAAAAAAATCAAGGTATTT.

This clone was recorded at least ten times. TCRdb lists the protein of a much larger clone for this DNA, which differs at residue 3, so this is likely a read error; the protein given here is translated from the DNA itself. V is TRGV9 and J is TRGJ1 or TRGJ2. From germline, CDR1 is GITISATS and CDR2 ISYDGTV (reference sequence). The CDR3 covers 15 residues. CDR3: CAMWEVSRNYYKKLF. In nucleotides, the CDR3 is TGTGCCATGTGGGAGGTCTCCAGGAATTATTATAAGAAACTCTTT.

On this clone: The protein held in TCRdb is that of a much larger clone and does not match this DNA's translation at residue 11, likely because of a read error; the protein shown is translated from the DNA. This chain connects TRGV3 to TRGJ1 or TRGJ2. Germline matching of the DNA provided the J gene here, since TCRdb leaves it blank. Per germline, CDR1 VTNTFY and CDR2 YDVSTARD (reference sequence). CDR3 length: 14 amino acids. The CDR3 loop reads CATWDRRLYYRKLF. In nucleotides, the CDR3 is TGTGCCACCTGGGACAGGCGGTTGTATTATAGGAAACTCTTT.

On this clone: A read error likely explains why the TCRdb protein, taken from a much larger clone, differs from this DNA's translation at residue 9; the protein shown is translated from the DNA. J is TRGJ1 or TRGJ2 and V is TRGV9. TCRdb gives no J gene; it was assigned here by matching the DNA to germline. Germline trimming cut 6 bases from V and 12 bases from J; bases unmatched to any gene: 14. CDR3 length: 12 amino acids. Germline CDR1 GITISATS, CDR2 ISYDGTV (reference sequence). CDR3 sequence (DNA): TGTGCCTTGTGGATAAGGGGTTTTAGGAAACTCTTT. This codes for CALWIRGFRKLF.

On this clone itself: For this DNA, TCRdb reports the protein of a much larger clone, which diverges at residue 6, most likely from a read error; the protein presented here is translated directly from the DNA. The rearrangement links TRGV3 to TRGJP1. TCRdb leaves out the J gene; it was filled in here by matching the DNA to germline. Germline-derived CDR1 and CDR2 are VTNTFY and YDVSTARD (reference sequence). The CDR3 has 11 amino acids. With V trimmed by 5 bases and J by 10 bases, 4 bases remained unmatched. The DNA of the CDR3 is TGTGCCACCTGGGGAACTTGGTTCAAGATATTT. This sequence encodes CATWGTWFKIF.

Of note for this clone: The protein TCRdb lists belongs to a much larger clone and differs from this DNA's translation at residue 12, which points to a read error; the protein shown is made from the DNA. The J gene is uncalled and the V gene is TRGV9. Per germline, CDR1 GITISATS and CDR2 ISYDGTV (reference sequence). The CDR3 is 14 amino acids. DNA for the CDR3: TGTGCCTTGTGGGAGAACCTCACTGGTTGGTTCGAGATATTT. Translating gives CALWENLTGWFEIF.

This clone was recorded a few times. The protein held in TCRdb is that of a much larger clone and does not match this DNA's translation at residue 8, likely because of a read error; the protein shown is translated from the DNA. The chain joins TRGV9 to TRGJ1 or TRGJ2. The J gene was not available in TCRdb and was assigned here by matching the DNA to germline segments. CDR3 size: 11 residues. CDR1 GITISATS and CDR2 ISYDGTV come from the germline V gene (reference sequence). Trimming took 3 bases from V and 12 from J; bases not matched to a gene: 8. The CDR3 loop is CALWEIRRKLF. In DNA, the CDR3 is TGTGCCTTGTGGGAGATTCGTAGGAAACTCTTT.

Only a few counts were recorded for this clone. The TCRdb protein, from a much larger clone, departs from this DNA's translation at residue 5, likely by read error; the protein shown derives from the DNA. Written as DNA, the CDR3 is TGTGCCACCTGGGCCGGCTTCTCGGGGGGAAAGAAACTCTTT. It encodes CATWAGFSGGKKLF. J is TRGJ1 or TRGJ2 and V is TRGV2. As TCRdb names no J gene, one was assigned here on the basis of a DNA match to germline. With V trimmed by 5 bases and J by 10 bases, 17 bases remained unmatched. The CDR3 extends over 14 amino acids. Germline V CDR1 and CDR2: EGSNGY, YDSYNSKV.

For this clone: TCRdb's listed protein matches a much larger clone and diverges from this DNA's translation at residue 6, likely through a read error; the protein shown comes from the DNA. V gene TRGV9 combines with J gene TRGJ1 or TRGJ2. TCRdb lists no J gene, so it was determined here by aligning the DNA to germline. After removal of 3 bases from V and 12 bases from J, the junction contained 11 bases not matched to a gene. The germline gives CDR1 GITISATS, CDR2 ISYDGTV (reference sequence). This CDR3 region has 12 residues. CDR3 in DNA: TGTGCCTTGTGGGAGATGTGGGAGAGGAAACTCTTT. Its translation: CALWEMWERKLF.

This clone has a count of ten or more. The protein TCRdb lists belongs to a much larger clone and differs from this DNA's translation at residue 3, which points to a read error; the protein shown is made from the DNA. The rearrangement joins TRGV9 to TRGJP. Germline loops: CDR1 GITISATS, CDR2 ISYDGTV (reference sequence). The CDR3 has 15 residues. The CDR3: CASWVKELGKKIKVF. CDR3 DNA: TGTGCCTCGTGGGTTAAGGAGTTGGGCAAAAAAATCAAGGTATTT.